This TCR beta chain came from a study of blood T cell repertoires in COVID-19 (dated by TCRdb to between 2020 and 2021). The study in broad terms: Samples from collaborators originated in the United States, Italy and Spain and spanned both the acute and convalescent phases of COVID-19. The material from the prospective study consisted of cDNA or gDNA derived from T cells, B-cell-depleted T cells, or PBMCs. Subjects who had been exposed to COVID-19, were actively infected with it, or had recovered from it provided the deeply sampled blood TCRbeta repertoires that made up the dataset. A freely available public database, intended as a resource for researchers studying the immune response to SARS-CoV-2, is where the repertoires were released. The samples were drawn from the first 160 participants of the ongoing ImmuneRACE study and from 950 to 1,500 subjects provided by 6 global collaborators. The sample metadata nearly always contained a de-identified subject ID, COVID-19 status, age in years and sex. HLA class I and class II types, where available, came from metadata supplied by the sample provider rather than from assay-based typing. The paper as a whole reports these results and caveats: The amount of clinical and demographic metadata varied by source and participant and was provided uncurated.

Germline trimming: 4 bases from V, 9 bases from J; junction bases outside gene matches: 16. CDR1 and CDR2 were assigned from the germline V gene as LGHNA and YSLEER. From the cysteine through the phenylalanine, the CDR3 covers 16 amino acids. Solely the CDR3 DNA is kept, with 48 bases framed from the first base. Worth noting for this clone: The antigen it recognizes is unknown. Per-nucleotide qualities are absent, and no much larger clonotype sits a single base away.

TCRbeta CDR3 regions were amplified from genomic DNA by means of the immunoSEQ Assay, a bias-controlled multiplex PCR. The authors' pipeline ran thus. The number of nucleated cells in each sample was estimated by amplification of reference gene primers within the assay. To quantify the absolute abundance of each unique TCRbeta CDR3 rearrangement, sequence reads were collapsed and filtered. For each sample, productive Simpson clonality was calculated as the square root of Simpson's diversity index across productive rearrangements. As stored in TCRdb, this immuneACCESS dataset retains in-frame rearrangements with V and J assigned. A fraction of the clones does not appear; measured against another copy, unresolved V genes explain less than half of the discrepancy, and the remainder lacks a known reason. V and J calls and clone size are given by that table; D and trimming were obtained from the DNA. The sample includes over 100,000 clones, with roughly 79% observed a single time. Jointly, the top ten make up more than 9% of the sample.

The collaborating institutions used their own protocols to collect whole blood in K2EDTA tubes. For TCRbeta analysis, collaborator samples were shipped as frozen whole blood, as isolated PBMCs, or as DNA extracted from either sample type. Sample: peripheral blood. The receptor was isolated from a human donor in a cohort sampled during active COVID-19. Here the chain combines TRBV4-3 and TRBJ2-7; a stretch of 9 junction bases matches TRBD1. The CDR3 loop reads CASSPTLDRGHDPQYF. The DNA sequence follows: TGCGCCAGCAGCCCTACCCTGGACAGGGGACACGACCCGCAGTACTTC.